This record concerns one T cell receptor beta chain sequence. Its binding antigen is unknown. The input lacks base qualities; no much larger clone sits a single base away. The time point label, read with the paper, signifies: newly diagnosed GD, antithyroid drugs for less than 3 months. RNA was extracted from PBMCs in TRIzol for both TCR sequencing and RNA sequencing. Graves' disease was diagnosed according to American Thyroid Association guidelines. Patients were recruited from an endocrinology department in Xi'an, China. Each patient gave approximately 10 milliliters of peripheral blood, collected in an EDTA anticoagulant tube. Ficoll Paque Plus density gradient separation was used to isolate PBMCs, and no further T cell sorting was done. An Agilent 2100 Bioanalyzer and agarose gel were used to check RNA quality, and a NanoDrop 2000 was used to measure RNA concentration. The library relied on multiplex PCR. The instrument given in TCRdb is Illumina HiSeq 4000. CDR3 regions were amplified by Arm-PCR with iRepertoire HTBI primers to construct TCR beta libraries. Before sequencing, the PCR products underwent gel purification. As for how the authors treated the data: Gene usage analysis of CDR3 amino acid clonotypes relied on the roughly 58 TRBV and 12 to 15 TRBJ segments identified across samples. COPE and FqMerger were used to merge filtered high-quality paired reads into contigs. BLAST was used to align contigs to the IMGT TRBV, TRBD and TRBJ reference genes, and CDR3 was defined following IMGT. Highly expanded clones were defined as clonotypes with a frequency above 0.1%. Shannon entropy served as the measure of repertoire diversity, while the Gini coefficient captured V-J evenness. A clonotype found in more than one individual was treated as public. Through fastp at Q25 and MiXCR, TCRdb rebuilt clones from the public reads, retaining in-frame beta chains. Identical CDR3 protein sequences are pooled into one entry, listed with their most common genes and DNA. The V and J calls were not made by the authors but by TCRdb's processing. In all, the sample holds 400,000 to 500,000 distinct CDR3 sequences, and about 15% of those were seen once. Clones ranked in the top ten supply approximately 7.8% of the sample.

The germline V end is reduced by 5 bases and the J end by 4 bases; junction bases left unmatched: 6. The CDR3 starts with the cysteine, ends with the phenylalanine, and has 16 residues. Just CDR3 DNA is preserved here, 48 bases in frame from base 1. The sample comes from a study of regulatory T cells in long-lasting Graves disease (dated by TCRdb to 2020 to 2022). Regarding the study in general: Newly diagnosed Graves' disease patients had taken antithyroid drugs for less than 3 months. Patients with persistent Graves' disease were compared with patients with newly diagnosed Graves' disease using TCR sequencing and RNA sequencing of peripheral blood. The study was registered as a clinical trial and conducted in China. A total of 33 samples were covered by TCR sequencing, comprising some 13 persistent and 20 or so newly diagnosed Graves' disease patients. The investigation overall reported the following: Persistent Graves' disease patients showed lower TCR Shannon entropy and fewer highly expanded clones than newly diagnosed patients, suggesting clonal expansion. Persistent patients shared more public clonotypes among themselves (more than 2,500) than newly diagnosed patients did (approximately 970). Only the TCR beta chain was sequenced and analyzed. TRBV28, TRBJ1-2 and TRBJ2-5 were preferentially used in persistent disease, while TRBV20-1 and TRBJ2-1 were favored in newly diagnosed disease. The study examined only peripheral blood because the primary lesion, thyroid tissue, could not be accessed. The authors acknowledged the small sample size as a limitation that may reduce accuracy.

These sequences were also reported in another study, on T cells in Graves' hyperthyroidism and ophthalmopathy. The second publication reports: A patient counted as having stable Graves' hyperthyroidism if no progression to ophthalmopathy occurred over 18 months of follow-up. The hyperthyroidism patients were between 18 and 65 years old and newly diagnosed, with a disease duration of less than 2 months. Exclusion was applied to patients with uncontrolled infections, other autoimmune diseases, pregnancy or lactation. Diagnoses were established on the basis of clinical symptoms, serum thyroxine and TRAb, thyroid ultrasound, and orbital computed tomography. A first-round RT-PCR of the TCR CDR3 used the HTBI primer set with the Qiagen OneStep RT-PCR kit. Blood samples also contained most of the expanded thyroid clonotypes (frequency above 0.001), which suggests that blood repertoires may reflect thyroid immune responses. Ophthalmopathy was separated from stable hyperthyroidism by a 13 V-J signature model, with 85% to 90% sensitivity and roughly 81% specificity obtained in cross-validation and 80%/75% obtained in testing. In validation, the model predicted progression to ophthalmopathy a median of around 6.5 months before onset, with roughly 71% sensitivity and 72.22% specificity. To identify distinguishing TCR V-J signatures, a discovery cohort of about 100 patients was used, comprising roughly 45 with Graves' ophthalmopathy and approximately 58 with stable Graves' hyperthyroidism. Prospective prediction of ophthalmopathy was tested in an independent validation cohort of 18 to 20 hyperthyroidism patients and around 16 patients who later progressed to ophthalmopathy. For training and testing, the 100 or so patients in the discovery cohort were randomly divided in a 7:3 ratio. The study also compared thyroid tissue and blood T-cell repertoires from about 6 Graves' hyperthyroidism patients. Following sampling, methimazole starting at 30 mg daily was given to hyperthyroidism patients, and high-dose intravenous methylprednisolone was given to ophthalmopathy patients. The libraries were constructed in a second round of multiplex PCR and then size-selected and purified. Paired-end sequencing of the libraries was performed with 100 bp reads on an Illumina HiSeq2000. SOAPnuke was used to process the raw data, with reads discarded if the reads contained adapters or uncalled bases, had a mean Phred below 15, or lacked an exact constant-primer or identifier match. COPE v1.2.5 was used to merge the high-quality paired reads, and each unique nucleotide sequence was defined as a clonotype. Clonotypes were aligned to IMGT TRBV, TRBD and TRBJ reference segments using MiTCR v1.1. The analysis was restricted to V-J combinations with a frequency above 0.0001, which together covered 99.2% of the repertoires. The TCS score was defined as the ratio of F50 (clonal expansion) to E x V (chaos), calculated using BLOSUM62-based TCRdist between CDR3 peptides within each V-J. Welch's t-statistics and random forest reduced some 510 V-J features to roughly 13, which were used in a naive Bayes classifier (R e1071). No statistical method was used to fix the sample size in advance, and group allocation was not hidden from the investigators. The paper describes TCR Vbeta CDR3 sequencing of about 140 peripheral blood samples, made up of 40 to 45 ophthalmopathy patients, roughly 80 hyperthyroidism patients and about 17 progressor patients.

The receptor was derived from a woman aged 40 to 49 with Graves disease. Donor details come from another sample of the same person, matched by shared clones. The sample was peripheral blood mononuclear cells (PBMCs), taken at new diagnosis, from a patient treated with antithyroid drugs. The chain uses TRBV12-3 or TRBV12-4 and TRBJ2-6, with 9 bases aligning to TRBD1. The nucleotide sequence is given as TGTGCCAGCAGTAACGACAGGGGGACAGGGGCCAACGTCCTGACTTTC. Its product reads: CASSNDRGTGANVLTF.